The rows below give T cell receptor beta chains drawn from one sample of a study of human versus mouse CDR3 diversity and MHC coevolution. The repertoire was sequenced with immunoSEQ multiplex PCR; TCRdb's copy has only in-frame clones and lacks some. The table lists 86,000 or so clones, approximately 92% of them singletons, with 1.1% to 1.5% in the top ten. Sequenced: naive CD4+ T cells from blood. The receptors come from a person aged 25 to 75 in good health. Each CDR3 is given with its conserved first and last residue.

TRBV25-1	TRBJ2-7	CASSLLQGVLVYEQYF
TRBV25-1	TRBJ2-7	CASSEWSGYSYEQYF
TRBV5-6	TRBJ1-1	CASSLVVAGTEAFF
TRBV27	TRBJ2-7	CASSLGLAAYEQYF
TRBV5-1	TRBJ1-1	CASSFHGQGSADTEAFF
TRBV28	TRBJ1-2	CASSIQGSYGYTF
TRBV7-2	TRBJ2-1	CASSLSTGRANNEQFF
TRBV7-8	TRBJ1-3	CASSPRTDSGNTIYF
TRBV19	TRBJ1-5	CASSVRGQQVHQPQHF
TRBV5-6	TRBJ1-3	CASSLANSGNTIYF
TRBV9	TRBJ1-1	CASSVGAELNTEAFF
TRBV18	.	CASSPLASYEQYF
TRBV2	TRBJ2-7	CASSFTGGDEQYF
TRBV19	TRBJ1-1	CASRSTGGPMNTEAFF
TRBV28	TRBJ2-3	CASSSPLTSLSGDTQYF
TRBV7-6	TRBJ2-1	CASSLVYRLAGGTYNEQFF
TRBV6-5	TRBJ2-7	CASSPRDRGRGRYF
TRBV29-1	TRBJ2-6	CSVGQNSGANVLTF
TRBV18	TRBJ2-1	CASSLGAVSSYNEQFF